The 3 T cell receptor beta chains below were found in one sample sequenced in a study of blood T cell repertoires in COVID-19. Profiling relied on immunoSEQ multiplex PCR, and the TCRdb table lists in-frame clones only, not all of them. The sample has fewer than 95,000 clones; 75% to 90% are singletons. The sample taken for sequencing was peripheral blood. These receptors were collected from a man between 45 and 60 years old with active or convalescent COVID-19.

This clone was seen once. The chain carries TRBV6-5 and TRBJ1-5; D remains unclear. The CDR3 sequence is 13 residues long. Trimming took 7 bases from V and 2 from J, leaving 9 bases between them. Germline CDR1 is MNHEY and CDR2 is SVGAGI. This CDR3 is CASTGMGNQPQHF. The CDR3 DNA is TGTGCCAGCACAGGAATGGGCAATCAGCCCCAGCATTTT.

This clone was found once. The chain uses TRBV10-3 and TRBJ2-1; a possible D gene is TRBD1 (5 bases). The CDR3 is made up of 12 amino acids. Germline CDR1 and CDR2: ENHRY and SYGVKD. V lost 10 bases, J lost 3 bases, and 10 bases lay in between. CDR3 in amino acids: CATETDYNEQFF. In DNA form, the CDR3 reads TGTGCCACTGAGACAGACTACAATGAGCAGTTCTTC.

This clone was observed a single time. The chain recombines TRBV10-1 with TRBJ2-2; D possibly corresponds to TRBD1 (5 bases). The germline V and J ends were trimmed by 5 bases and 1 base, with 8 bases remaining between them. The CDR3 has 14 residues. Germline values: CDR1 WNHNN, CDR2 SYGVQD (reference sequence). The CDR3: CASSYGQNTGELFF. For the CDR3, the DNA is TGCGCCAGCAGTTACGGACAGAACACCGGGGAGCTGTTTTTT.